Below, 25 T cell receptor beta chains from the same sample are listed, as sequenced in a study of CD8+ T cells in alopecia areata. Sequencing templates came from extracted RNA that was reverse transcribed into cDNA. TCRdb keeps only in-frame clones here, not all; method: immunoSEQ multiplex PCR. The sample shows around 140,000 clones, about 51% of them seen only once. Material: CD4+ T cells sorted from blood, obtained at week 0. The receptors stem from a human donor with alopecia areata.

This clone has just a few counts. The chain links TRBV7-2 to TRBJ2-5; the D is unclear. Germline V CDR1 and CDR2: SGHTA, FQGNSA. The CDR3 covers 13 residues. Between the trimmed V and J ends, which lost 1 base and 2 bases, there was a span of 5 bases. The CDR3 DNA reads TGTGCCAGCAGCTTAGGCAGGCAAGAGACCCAGTACTTC. Translated, it gives CASSLGRQETQYF.

The chain links TRBV4-1 to TRBJ2-3; D is uncertain. Germline V gives CDR1 MGHRA, CDR2 YSYEKL. Trimming cost V 1 base and J 1 base, with 15 bases left between them. CDR3 length: 17 amino acids. The CDR3 nucleotides are TGCGCCAGCAGCCAAGGGGCAGCCTTTGGGGGCACAGATACGCAGTATTTT. This sequence encodes CASSQGAAFGGTDTQYF.

This rearrangement joins TRBV7-2 to TRBJ1-1; D is uncertain. The CDR3 runs to 13 residues. In germline, CDR1 is SGHTA, CDR2 FQGNSA. Deletions cut 1 base from V and 1 base from J, with 4 bases between. CDR3 sequence (DNA): TGTGCCAGCAGCTTAGTGACGAACACTGAAGCTTTCTTT. The encoded protein is CASSLVTNTEAFF.

In this sample, this clone turned up many times. The rearrangement links TRBV10-3 to TRBJ1-3; D remains ambiguous. CDR3 length: 16 amino acids. Germline loops: CDR1 ENHRY, CDR2 SYGVKD. Trimming shortened V by 7 bases and J by 3 bases, and 19 bases separated the two germline ends. The CDR3 sequence: CAITDPTGLGGNTIYF. The CDR3 DNA sequence: TGTGCCATCACCGACCCCACTGGCCTAGGTGGAAACACCATATATTTT.

The rearrangement links TRBV29-1 to TRBJ1-1, with 7 bases aligning to TRBD1. This CDR3 has 13 amino acids. Germline assignment: CDR1 SQVTM and CDR2 ANQGSEA. V was pared by 5 bases and J by 6 bases, with 9 bases of the junction left unmatched. Here the CDR3 reads CSVTTGAYAEAFF. DNA of the CDR3: TGCAGCGTTACAACAGGGGCCTATGCTGAAGCTTTCTTT.

The V gene is TRBV29-1, the J gene TRBJ1-2; D remains unclear. Looked up from germline, CDR1 is SQVTM and CDR2 is ANQGSEA. The CDR3 loop spans 10 amino acids. Trimming shortened V by 8 bases and J by 14 bases, and 18 bases separated the two germline ends. The chain's CDR3 is CSTDPGVGTF. In nucleotides, the CDR3 is TGCAGCACTGACCCAGGCGTGGGAACCTTC.

The chain joins TRBV4-1 to TRBJ2-1, with 14 bases that match TRBD2. Germline values: CDR1 MGHRA, CDR2 YSYEKL. The length of the CDR3 is 18 residues. V dropped 3 bases and J dropped 5; count of bases not matched to a gene: 9. CDR3 region: CASSQMTSGRAGNNEQFF. The CDR3 coding sequence is TGCGCCAGCAGCCAGATGACTAGCGGGAGGGCCGGGAACAATGAGCAGTTCTTC.

J is TRBJ2-7 and V is TRBV29-1; 7 bases line up with TRBD1. Trimming removed 5 bases from V and 2 bases from J; junction bases left unmatched: 9. This CDR3 contains 14 residues. From germline, CDR1 is SQVTM and CDR2 ANQGSEA. CDR3 sequence (DNA): TGCAGCGTTCGCCAGACAGGGTCCGCCTACGAGCAGTACTTC. This translates into CSVRQTGSAYEQYF.

The V call is TRBV7-2, the J call TRBJ2-5; D remains unclear. Per the germline V gene, CDR1 is SGHTA and CDR2 is FQGNSA. The ends were cut back, 3 bases at V and 1 base at J, with 9 bases in the middle. This CDR3 contains 14 residues. CDR3 DNA: TGTGCCAGCAGCTTTTCAGTACTCCAAGAGACCCAGTACTTC. Residues: CASSFSVLQETQYF. Filled out from reference TRBV7-2 and TRBJ2-5, the complete variable domain reads GAGVSQSPSNKVTEKGKDVELRCDPISGHTALYWYRQSLGQGLEFLIYFQGNSAPDKSGLPSDRFSAERTGGSVSTLTIQRTQQEDSAVYLCASSFSVLQETQYFGPGTRLLVL.

This clone occurred a few times. The gene calls are TRBV7-9 and TRBJ2-1; TRBD2 matches 10 bases. The trim removed 4 bases at V and 6 bases at J, leaving 6 bases unmatched. The CDR3 totals 15 residues. CDR1 and CDR2 from the germline V gene are SEHNR and FQNEAQ (reference sequence). The CDR3 loop is CASSSGLAVFNEQFF. CDR3 in DNA: TGTGCCAGCAGCTCCGGACTAGCGGTGTTCAATGAGCAGTTCTTC. Variable domain in full (rest from reference TRBV7-9 and TRBJ2-1): DTGVSQNPRHKITKRGQNVTFRCDPISEHNRLYWYRQTLGQGPEFLTYFQNEAQLEKSRLLSDRFSAERPKGSFSTLEIQRTEQGDSAMYLCASSSGLAVFNEQFFGPGTRLTVL.

J is TRBJ1-5 and V is TRBV29-1; TRBD1 might be the D (5 bases). The CDR3 runs to 13 residues. Trimming cost V 4 bases and J 3 bases, with 10 bases left between them. CDR1 SQVTM and CDR2 ANQGSEA come from the germline V gene. CDR3 nucleotides: TGCAGCGTTGTAAGGGGAGACAATCAGCCCCAGCATTTT. Translating gives CSVVRGDNQPQHF. The variable domain in full, completed from reference TRBV29-1 and TRBJ1-5, reads SAVISQKPSRDICQRGTSLTIQCQVDSQVTMMFWYRQQPGQSLTLIATANQGSEATYESGFVIDKFPISRPNLTFSTLTVSNMSPEDSSIYLCSVVRGDNQPQHFGDGTRLSIL.

V usage is TRBV4-3 and J usage is TRBJ2-5; D gene unclear. V was pared by 1 base and J by 5 bases, with 14 bases between. Germline loops: CDR1 LGHNA, CDR2 YSLEER. The CDR3 is made up of 15 amino acids. Here the CDR3 reads CASSQVRMPMETQYF. As DNA, the CDR3 is TGCGCCAGCAGCCAAGTACGGATGCCGATGGAGACCCAGTACTTC.

This sequence joins TRBV5-1 and TRBJ2-5; no reliable D call. Germline loops: CDR1 SGHRS, CDR2 YFSETQ. V was trimmed by 0 bases and J by 3 bases, leaving 6 bases between them. This CDR3 has 13 residues. The CDR3 region is CASSLGLKETQYF. The DNA of the CDR3 is TGCGCCAGCAGCTTGGGACTTAAAGAGACCCAGTACTTC.

This chain connects TRBV28 to TRBJ2-2, with TRBD1 as a possible D gene (6 bases). This CDR3 has 14 amino acids. The V gene's germline CDR1 is MDHEN and CDR2 SYDVKM. V was cut by 3 bases and J by 7 bases, with 12 bases left in between. The CDR3 DNA reads as TGTGCCAGCAGTTTGCCAGGGGACGTCGGGGAGCTGTTTTTT. It encodes CASSLPGDVGELFF.

The chain uses TRBV29-1 and TRBJ1-2; maybe TRBD1 (5 bases). V lost 7 bases and J lost 8, with 11 bases in between. The length of the CDR3 is 10 residues. CDR1 and CDR2 (germline): SQVTM, ANQGSEA. The DNA for the CDR3 is TGCAGCGCCCCAAAGGGGGGCTACACCTTC. Amino acids: CSAPKGGYTF.

CDR3 in DNA: TGTGCCAGCAGCCCTGGGGGGCCGAACACCGGGGAGCTGTTTTTT. It translates to CASSPGGPNTGELFF. The chain is built from TRBV7-3 and TRBJ2-2, with D possibly called TRBD1 or TRBD2 (6 bases each). V was clipped by 5 bases and J by 0 bases, with 10 bases between them. This CDR3 region has 15 residues. CDR1 and CDR2 from the germline V gene are SGHTA and FQGTGA.

The chain is built from TRBV10-3 and TRBJ1-5; the match to TRBD1 covers 7 bases. Germline trimming cut 6 bases from V and 11 bases from J; bases unmatched to any gene: 4. CDR3 length equals 11 residues. Germline-derived CDR1 and CDR2 are ENHRY and SYGVKD. Here the CDR3 reads CAISSGGSQHF. In DNA form, the CDR3 reads TGTGCCATCAGCTCAGGGGGGTCCCAGCATTTT.

This sequence joins TRBV6-1 and TRBJ2-6; TRBD2 aligns across 7 bases. The V gene's germline CDR1 is MNHNS and CDR2 SASEGT. The CDR3 is 16 residues long. The V and J ends lost 1 base and 0 bases, in that order; junction bases with no gene match: 0. CDR3 loop: CASSEGGGSGANVLTF. Here the CDR3 DNA reads TGTGCCAGCAGTGAAGGGGGGGGCTCTGGGGCCAACGTCCTGACTTTC.

The chain couples TRBV7-2 to TRBJ2-3; TRBD2 is a possible D gene (6 bases). The ends were cut back, 2 bases at V and 3 bases at J, with 9 bases in the middle. CDR1 is SGHTA and CDR2 is FQGNSA in the germline V gene. CDR3 length equals 14 residues. CDR3 sequence (DNA): TGTGCCAGCAGCTTACTCGGGAGAACAGATACGCAGTATTTT. It translates to CASSLLGRTDTQYF.

The chain links TRBV2 to TRBJ2-3; D remains ambiguous. This CDR3 region has 12 residues. V was cut by 6 bases and J by 0 bases, with 4 bases left in between. Germline V gives CDR1 SNHLY, CDR2 FYNNEI. DNA of the CDR3: TGTGCCAGCAGAGCTAGCACAGATACGCAGTATTTT. Its protein is CASRASTDTQYF.

In this sample, this clone turned up a few times. The chain recombines TRBV19 with TRBJ1-5, with no clear D. The germline V gene has CDR1 LNHDA and CDR2 SQIVND (reference sequence). The CDR3 runs to 12 residues. Trimming stripped 1 base from V and 9 bases from J, with 7 bases between. The CDR3 sequence is CASSIGTRPQHF. DNA of the CDR3: TGTGCCAGTAGTATAGGTACGCGGCCCCAGCATTTT. The full variable domain, in which reference TRBV19 and TRBJ1-5 provide the parts outside the CDR3, is DGGITQSPKYLFRKEGQNVTLSCEQNLNHDAMYWYRQDPGQGLRLIYYSQIVNDFQKGDIAEGYSVSREKKESFPLTVTSAQKNPTAFYLCASSIGTRPQHFGDGTRLSIL.

The V call is TRBV30, the J call TRBJ1-2, with TRBD1 identical over 7 bases. The V gene's germline CDR1 is GTSNPN and CDR2 SVGIG (reference sequence). This CDR3 comprises 12 residues. The V segment lost 5 bases and the J segment 4 bases; nucleotides outside the gene matches: 4. This CDR3 is CAWDRDSYGYTF. CDR3 in DNA: TGTGCCTGGGATAGGGACAGCTATGGCTACACCTTC.

Details on this clone: This sample also contains other DNA sequences that code for the same CDR3. The chain is built from TRBV5-1 and TRBJ2-3; D call uncertain. Germline values: CDR1 SGHRS, CDR2 YFSETQ. Trimming left V 0 bases short and J 0 bases short, with 5 bases between. This CDR3 contains 14 residues. CDR3 coding DNA: TGCGCCAGCAGCTTGGGCGACAGCACAGATACGCAGTATTTT. It specifies CASSLGDSTDTQYF. Using reference TRBV5-1 and TRBJ2-3 for the parts outside the CDR3, the full variable domain is KAGVTQTPRYLIKTRGQQVTLSCSPISGHRSVSWYQQTPGQGLQFLFEYFSETQRNKGNFPGRFSGRQFSNSRSEMNVSTLELGDSALYLCASSLGDSTDTQYFGPGTRLTVL.

The chain is built from TRBV30 and TRBJ2-7, with 10 bases matching TRBD1. The CDR3 contains 14 residues. The V segment lost 3 bases and the J segment 4 bases; nucleotides outside the gene matches: 6. CDR1 and CDR2 (germline): GTSNPN, SVGIG (reference sequence). CDR3 nucleotide sequence: TGTGCCTGGAGCATCGGGGACAGGGGTTACGAGCAGTACTTC. Encoded protein: CAWSIGDRGYEQYF. Combining the CDR3 with reference TRBV30 and TRBJ2-7 gives the whole variable domain SQTIHQWPATLVQPVGSPLSLECTVEGTSNPNLYWYRQAAGRGLQLLFYSVGIGQISSEVPQNLSASRPQDRQFILSSKKLLLSDSGFYLCAWSIGDRGYEQYFGPGTRLTVT.

V usage is TRBV2 and J usage is TRBJ2-3, with D unclear. V shed 7 bases and J shed 6 bases, with 8 bases lying between them. Germline V gene data show CDR1 as SNHLY and CDR2 as FYNNEI. CDR3 length: 11 residues. Here the CDR3 DNA reads TGTGCCAGCATCGAGGTGGATACGCAGTATTTT. This codes for CASIEVDTQYF.